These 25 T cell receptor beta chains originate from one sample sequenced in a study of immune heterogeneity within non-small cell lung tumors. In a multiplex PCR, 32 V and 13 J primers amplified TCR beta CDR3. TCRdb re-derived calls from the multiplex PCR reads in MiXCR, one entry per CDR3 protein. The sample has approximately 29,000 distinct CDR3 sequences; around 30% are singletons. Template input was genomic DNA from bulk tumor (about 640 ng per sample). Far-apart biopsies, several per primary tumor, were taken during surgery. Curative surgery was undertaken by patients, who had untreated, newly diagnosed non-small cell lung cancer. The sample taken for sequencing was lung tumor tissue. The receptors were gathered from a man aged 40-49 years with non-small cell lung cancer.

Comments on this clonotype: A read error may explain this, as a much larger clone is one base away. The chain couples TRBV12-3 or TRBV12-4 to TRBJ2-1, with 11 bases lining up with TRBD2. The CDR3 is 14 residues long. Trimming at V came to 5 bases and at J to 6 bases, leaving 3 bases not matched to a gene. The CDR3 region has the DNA TGTGCCAGCAGTGCCCTAGCGGGAGGCAATGAGCAGTTCTTC. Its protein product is CASSALAGGNEQFF.

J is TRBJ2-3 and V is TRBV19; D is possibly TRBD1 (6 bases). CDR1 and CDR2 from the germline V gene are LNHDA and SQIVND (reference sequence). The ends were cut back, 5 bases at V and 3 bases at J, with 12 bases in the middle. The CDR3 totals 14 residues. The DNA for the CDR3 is TGTGCCAGTAGTTACAGGGTCGGAACAGATACGCAGTATTTT. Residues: CASSYRVGTDTQYF.

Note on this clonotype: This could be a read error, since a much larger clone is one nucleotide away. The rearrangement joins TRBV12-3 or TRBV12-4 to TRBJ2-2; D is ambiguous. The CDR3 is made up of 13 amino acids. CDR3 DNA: TGTGCCAGAAGTTTTAGTGTGACCGGGGAGCTGTTTTTT. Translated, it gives CARSFSVTGELFF.

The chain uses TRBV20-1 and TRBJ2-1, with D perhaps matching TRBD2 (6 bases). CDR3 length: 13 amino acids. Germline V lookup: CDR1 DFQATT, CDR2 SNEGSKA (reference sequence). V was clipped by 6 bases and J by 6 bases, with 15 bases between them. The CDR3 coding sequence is TGCAGTGCCGCGGGGTCAGGCATCAATGAGCAGTTCTTC. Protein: CSAAGSGINEQFF.

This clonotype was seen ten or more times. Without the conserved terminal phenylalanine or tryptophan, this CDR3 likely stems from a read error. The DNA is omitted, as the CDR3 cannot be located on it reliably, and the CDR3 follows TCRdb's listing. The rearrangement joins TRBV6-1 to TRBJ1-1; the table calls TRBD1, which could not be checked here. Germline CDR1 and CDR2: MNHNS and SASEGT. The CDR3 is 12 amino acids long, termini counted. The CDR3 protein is CASSSLGGTPIV.

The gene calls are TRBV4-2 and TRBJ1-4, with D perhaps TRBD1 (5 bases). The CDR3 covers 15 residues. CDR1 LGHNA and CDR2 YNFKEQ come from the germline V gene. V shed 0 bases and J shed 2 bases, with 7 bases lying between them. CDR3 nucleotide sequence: TGTGCCAGCAGCCAAGATGGGGGGACTAATGAAAAACTGTTTTTT. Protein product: CASSQDGGTNEKLFF.

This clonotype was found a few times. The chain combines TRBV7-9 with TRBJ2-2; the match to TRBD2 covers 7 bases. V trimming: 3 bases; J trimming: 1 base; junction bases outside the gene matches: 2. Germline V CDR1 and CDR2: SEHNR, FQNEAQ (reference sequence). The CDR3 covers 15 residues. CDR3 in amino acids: CASSLAGVNTGELFF. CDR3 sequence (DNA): TGTGCCAGCAGCTTGGCGGGAGTGAACACCGGGGAGCTGTTTTTT.

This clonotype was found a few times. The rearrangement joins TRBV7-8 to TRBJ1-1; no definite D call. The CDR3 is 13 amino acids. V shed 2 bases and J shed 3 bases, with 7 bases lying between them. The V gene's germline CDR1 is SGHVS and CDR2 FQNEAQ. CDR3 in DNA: TGTGCCAGCAGCTTATATTCAGACACTGAAGCTTTCTTT. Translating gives CASSLYSDTEAFF.

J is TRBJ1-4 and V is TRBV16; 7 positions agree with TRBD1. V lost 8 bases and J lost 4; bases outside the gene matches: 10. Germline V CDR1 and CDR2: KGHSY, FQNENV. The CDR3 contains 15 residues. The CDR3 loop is CASGPRTGVNEKLFF. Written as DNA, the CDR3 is TGTGCCAGCGGCCCCCGGACAGGCGTTAATGAAAAACTGTTTTTT. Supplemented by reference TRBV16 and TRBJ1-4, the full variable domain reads GEEVAQTPKHLVRGEGQKAKLYCAPIKGHSYVFWYQQVLKNEFKFLISFQNENVFDETGMPKERFSAKCLPNSPCSLEIQATKLEDSAVYFCASGPRTGVNEKLFFGSGTQLSVL.

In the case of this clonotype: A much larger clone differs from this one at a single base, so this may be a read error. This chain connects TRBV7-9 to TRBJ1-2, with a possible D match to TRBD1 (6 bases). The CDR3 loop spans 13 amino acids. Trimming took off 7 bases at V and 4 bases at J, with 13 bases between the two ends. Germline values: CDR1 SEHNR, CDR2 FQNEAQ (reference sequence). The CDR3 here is CASTGHIIYGYTF. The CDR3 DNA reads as TGTGCCAGCACGGGACACATCATCTATGGCTACACCTTC.

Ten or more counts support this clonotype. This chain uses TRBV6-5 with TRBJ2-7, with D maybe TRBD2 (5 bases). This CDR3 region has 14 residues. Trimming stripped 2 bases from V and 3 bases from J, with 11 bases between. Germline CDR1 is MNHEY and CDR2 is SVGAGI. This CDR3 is CASSYLMGSYEQYF. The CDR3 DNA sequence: TGTGCCAGCAGTTACCTTATGGGGAGCTACGAGCAGTACTTC.

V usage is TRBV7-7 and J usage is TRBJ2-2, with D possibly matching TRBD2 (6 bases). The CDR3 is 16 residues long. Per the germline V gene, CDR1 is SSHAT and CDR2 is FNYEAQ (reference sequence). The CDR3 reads CASSPYAGPNTGELFF. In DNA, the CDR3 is TGTGCTAGTAGCCCCTATGCGGGACCAAACACCGGGGAGCTGTTTTTT.

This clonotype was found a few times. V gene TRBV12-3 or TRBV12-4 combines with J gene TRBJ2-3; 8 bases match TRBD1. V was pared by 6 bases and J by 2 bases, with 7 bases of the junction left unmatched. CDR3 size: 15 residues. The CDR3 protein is CASRPRTGPTDTQYF. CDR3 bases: TGTGCCAGCAGACCAAGGACAGGGCCCACAGATACGCAGTATTTT.

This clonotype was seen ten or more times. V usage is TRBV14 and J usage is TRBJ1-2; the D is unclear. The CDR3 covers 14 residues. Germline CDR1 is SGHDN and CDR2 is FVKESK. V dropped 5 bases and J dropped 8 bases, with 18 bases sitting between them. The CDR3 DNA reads TGTGCCAGCAGCTTGGTCGGAACTATAGGAGGCTACACCTTC. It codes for CASSLVGTIGGYTF.

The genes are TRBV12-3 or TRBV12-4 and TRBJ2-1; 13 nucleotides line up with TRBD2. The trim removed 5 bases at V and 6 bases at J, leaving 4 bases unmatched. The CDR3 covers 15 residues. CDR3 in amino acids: CASSGLAGESNEQFF. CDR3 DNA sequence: TGTGCCAGCAGTGGACTAGCGGGAGAAAGCAATGAGCAGTTCTTC.

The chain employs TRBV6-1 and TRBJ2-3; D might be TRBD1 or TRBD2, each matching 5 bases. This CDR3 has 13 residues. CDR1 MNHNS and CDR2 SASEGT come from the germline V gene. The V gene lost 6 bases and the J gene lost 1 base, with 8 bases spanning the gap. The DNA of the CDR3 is TGTGCCAGCAGCCGGGGCGGCACAGATACGCAGTATTTT. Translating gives CASSRGGTDTQYF.

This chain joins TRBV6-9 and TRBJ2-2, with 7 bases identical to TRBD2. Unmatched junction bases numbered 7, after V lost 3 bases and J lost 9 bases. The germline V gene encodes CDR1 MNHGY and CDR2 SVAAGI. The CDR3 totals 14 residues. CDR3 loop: CASSYHAGDRELFF. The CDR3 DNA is TGTGCCAGCAGTTACCACGCGGGGGACCGGGAGCTGTTTTTT.

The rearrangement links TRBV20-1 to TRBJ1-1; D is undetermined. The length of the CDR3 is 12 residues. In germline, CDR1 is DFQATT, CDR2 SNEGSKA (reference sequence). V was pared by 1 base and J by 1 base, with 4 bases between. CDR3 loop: CSARVQNTEAFF. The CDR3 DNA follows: TGCAGTGCTAGAGTTCAGAACACTGAAGCTTTCTTT.

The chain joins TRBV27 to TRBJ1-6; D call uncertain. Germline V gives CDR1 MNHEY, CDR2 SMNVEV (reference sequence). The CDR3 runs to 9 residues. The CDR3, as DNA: TGTGCTAGCGTATCACCCCTCCACTTT. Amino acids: CASVSPLHF.

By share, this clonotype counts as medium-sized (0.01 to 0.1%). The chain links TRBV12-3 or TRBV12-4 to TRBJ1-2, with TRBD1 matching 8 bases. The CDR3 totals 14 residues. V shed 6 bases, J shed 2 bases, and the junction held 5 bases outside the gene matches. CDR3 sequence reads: CASSNQGANYGYTF. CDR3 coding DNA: TGTGCCAGCAGCAATCAGGGGGCGAACTATGGCTACACCTTC.

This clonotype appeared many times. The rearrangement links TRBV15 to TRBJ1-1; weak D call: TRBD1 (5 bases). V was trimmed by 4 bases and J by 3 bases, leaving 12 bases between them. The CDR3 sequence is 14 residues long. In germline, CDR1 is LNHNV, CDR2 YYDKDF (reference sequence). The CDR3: CATSIGEGDTEAFF. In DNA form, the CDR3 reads TGTGCCACCAGCATAGGGGAGGGTGACACTGAAGCTTTCTTT.

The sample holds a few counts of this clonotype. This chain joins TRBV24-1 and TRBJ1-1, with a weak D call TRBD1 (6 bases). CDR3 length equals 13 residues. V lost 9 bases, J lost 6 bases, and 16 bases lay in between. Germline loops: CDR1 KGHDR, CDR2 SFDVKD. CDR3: CATSPREGAEAFF. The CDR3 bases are TGTGCCACCTCCCCGCGGGAGGGGGCTGAAGCTTTCTTT.

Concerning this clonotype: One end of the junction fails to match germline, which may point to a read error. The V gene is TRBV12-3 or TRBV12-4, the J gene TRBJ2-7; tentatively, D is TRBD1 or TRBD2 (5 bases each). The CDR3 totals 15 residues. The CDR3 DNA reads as TGTGCCAGCAGTTTCGGGGCTAGCAGACACTACGAGCGGTACTTC. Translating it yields CASSFGASRHYERYF.

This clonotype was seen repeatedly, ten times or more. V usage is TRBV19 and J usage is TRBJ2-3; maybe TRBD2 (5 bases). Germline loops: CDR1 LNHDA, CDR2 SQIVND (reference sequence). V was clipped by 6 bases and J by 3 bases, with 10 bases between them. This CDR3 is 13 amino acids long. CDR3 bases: TGTGCCAGTAGCAAACTAGAGACAGATACGCAGTATTTT. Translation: CASSKLETDTQYF.

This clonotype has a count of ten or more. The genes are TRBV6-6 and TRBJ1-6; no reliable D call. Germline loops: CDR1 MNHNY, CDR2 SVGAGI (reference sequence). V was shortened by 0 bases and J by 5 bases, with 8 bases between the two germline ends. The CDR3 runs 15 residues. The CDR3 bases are TGTGCCAGCAGTTACTCTGGCGGGAATAATTCACCCCTCCACTTT. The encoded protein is CASSYSGGNNSPLHF.